Each of the 21 T cell receptor beta chains below was sequenced from the same sample in a study of metastatic and nonmetastatic thyroid tumors. Not a single patient had been given any form of treatment at any point before undergoing thyroid surgery. TCRdb re-processed the PCR reads through MiXCR. In the table there are tens of thousands of clones, roughly a fifth of which are singletons. The sequenced material came from blood. The source of these receptors is a male donor with papillary thyroid cancer or a benign thyroid nodule (not recorded which). Some clones in this sample may be carry-over from other donors' samples.

This clone was seen many times. The rearrangement uses TRBV18 and TRBJ1-3, with TRBD1 as a possible D gene (5 bases). V dropped 2 bases and J dropped 2 bases, with 7 bases sitting between them. The V gene's germline CDR1 is KGHSH and CDR2 LQKENI. The CDR3 spans 14 residues. The CDR3: CASSPRGAGNTIYF. The DNA for the CDR3 is TGTGCCAGCTCACCAAGAGGGGCTGGAAACACCATATATTTT.

This clone was seen ten or more times. V usage is TRBV11-3 and J usage is TRBJ2-2, with 11 nucleotides matching TRBD2. Germline assignment: CDR1 SGHNT and CDR2 YENEEA. J was trimmed by 4 bases and V by 3 bases; bases with no gene match: 1. The CDR3 loop spans 15 amino acids. CDR3 DNA sequence: TGTGCCAGCAGCTTTGGGACTAGCGGCACCGGGGAGCTGTTTTTT. It translates to CASSFGTSGTGELFF.

This clone has a count of ten or more. The V and J genes are TRBV12-5 and TRBJ1-4, with 10 bases fitting TRBD1. Trimming at V came to 1 base and at J to 6 bases, leaving 5 bases not matched to a gene. From germline, CDR1 is LGHNT and CDR2 FRNRAP. CDR3 length equals 16 residues. CDR3 in amino acids: CASGLALGQGYEKLFF. In DNA, the CDR3 is TGTGCTAGTGGTTTGGCTCTGGGACAGGGGTATGAAAAACTGTTTTTT.

The table lists this clone with many counts. This clone may be a read error of a much larger clone one base away. The rearrangement joins TRBV20-1 to TRBJ1-6; 10 bases fit TRBD1. Losses at the gene ends were 6 bases for V and 8 bases for J; bases not matched to a gene: 4. Looked up from germline, CDR1 is DFQATT and CDR2 is SNEGSKA (reference sequence). This CDR3 contains 13 residues. The CDR3 coding sequence is TGCAGTGCCCGACAGGGGGCCGATTCACCCCTCCACTTT. Translated, it gives CSARQGADSPLHF.

Comments on this clone: With a much larger clone just one base away, this may be a read error. The chain recombines TRBV11-3 with TRBJ2-7; 8 bases are a match to TRBD2. With V trimmed by 6 bases and J by 4 bases, 8 bases remained unmatched. CDR1 SGHNT and CDR2 YENEEA come from the germline V gene. CDR3 length: 14 residues. The CDR3 spells CASRRAGAGYEQYF. CDR3 in DNA: TGTGCCAGCAGACGAGCGGGGGCGGGGTACGAGCAGTACTTC.

This clone turned up a few times. The rearrangement joins TRBV2 to TRBJ1-2, with a weak D call TRBD1 (6 bases). This CDR3 has 12 amino acids. From germline, CDR1 is SNHLY and CDR2 FYNNEI. V was cut by 11 bases and J by 0 bases, with 10 bases left in between. CDR3 sequence reads: CAGGRPNYGYTF. CDR3 nucleotide sequence: TGTGCCGGGGGCCGTCCTAACTATGGCTACACCTTC.

V is TRBV6-1 and J is TRBJ1-3, with D tentatively TRBD1 (5 bases). Per the germline V gene, CDR1 is MNHNS and CDR2 is SASEGT. Trimming removed 3 bases at V and 8 bases at J, with 8 bases between. The CDR3 totals 12 residues. This chain's CDR3 is CASSEGVHTIYF. As DNA, the CDR3 is TGTGCCAGCAGTGAGGGGGTCCACACCATATATTTT.

This clone has a count of ten or more. The junction does not match germline at one end; this may be a read error. The rearrangement joins TRBV7-2 to TRBJ2-5, with 10 bases lining up with TRBD2. CDR1 is SGHTA, CDR2 FQGNSA, per germline. The CDR3 is 15 residues long. DNA of the CDR3: TGTGCCAGCAGCCTAGCGGGGGCCTCGGGGGAGACCCAGTACTTC. Translation: CASSLAGASGETQYF.

This clone has only a few counts. This clone may be a read error of a much larger clone one base away. This sequence joins TRBV5-6 and TRBJ1-2; D is uncertain. Germline-derived CDR1 and CDR2 are SGHDT and YYEEEE. V lost 0 bases to trimming and J lost 3 bases, with 3 bases between them. The CDR3 totals 12 residues. The CDR3 DNA follows: TGTGCCAGCAGCTTGGGGTACTATGGCTACACCTTC. Translation gives CASSLGYYGYTF.

This clone was observed a few times. CDR3 region: CASSQEWTSGGKVQYF. The CDR3 nucleotides read TGTGCCAGCAGCCAAGAGTGGACTAGCGGGGGGAAGGTGCAGTACTTC. V gene TRBV3-1 combines with J gene TRBJ2-7; 14 bases match TRBD2. The CDR3 totals 16 residues. Per the germline V gene, CDR1 is LGHDT and CDR2 is YNNKEL (reference sequence). Trimming cost V 0 bases and J 9 bases; bases outside gene matches: 7.

This clone is labeled medium-sized. The genes are TRBV6-1 and TRBJ2-1, with D possibly matching TRBD2 (6 bases). Germline V gene sequence: CDR1 MNHNS, CDR2 SASEGT. This CDR3 is built from 18 residues. The germline V and J ends were trimmed by 0 bases and 8 bases, with 23 bases remaining between them. The CDR3 reads CASSEAPFVAGSLDEQFF. CDR3 DNA sequence: TGTGCCAGCAGTGAAGCGCCCTTTGTGGCGGGATCTCTCGATGAGCAGTTCTTC.

Many counts were recorded for this clone. The chain couples TRBV13 to TRBJ2-2, with 7 bases lining up with TRBD1. Germline CDR1 reads PRHDT; CDR2 reads FYEKMQ (reference sequence). The V and J ends lost 1 base and 0 bases, in that order; junction bases with no gene match: 5. The CDR3 sequence is 17 residues long. The CDR3 loop is CASSLAGQFANTGELFF. The CDR3 nucleotides are TGTGCCAGCAGCTTAGCGGGACAGTTCGCGAACACCGGGGAGCTGTTTTTT.

This clone has a count of ten or more. The chain carries TRBV4-2 and TRBJ1-1; TRBD1 agrees at 9 bases. Trimming removed 0 bases from V and 3 bases from J; junction bases left unmatched: 8. From germline, CDR1 is LGHNA and CDR2 YNFKEQ. The CDR3 has 17 amino acids. CDR3 amino acids: CASSQDDRGWHHTEAFF. CDR3 coding DNA: TGTGCCAGCAGCCAAGATGACAGGGGGTGGCATCACACTGAAGCTTTCTTT.

The chain couples TRBV19 to TRBJ2-6; TRBD1 agrees at 9 bases. CDR1 and CDR2 (germline): LNHDA, SQIVND (reference sequence). Trimming removed 5 bases from V and 4 bases from J; junction bases left unmatched: 12. CDR3 length equals 18 residues. The CDR3 region has the DNA TGTGCCAGTAGTCTTGGGACAGGGTTTTTTTCCGGGGCCAACGTCCTGACTTTC. Translated: CASSLGTGFFSGANVLTF. Together with reference TRBV19 and TRBJ2-6, the CDR3 gives the full variable domain: DGGITQSPKYLFRKEGQNVTLSCEQNLNHDAMYWYRQDPGQGLRLIYYSQIVNDFQKGDIAEGYSVSREKKESFPLTVTSAQKNPTAFYLCASSLGTGFFSGANVLTFGAGSRLTVL.

This clone was recorded at least ten times. This rearrangement joins TRBV12-3 or TRBV12-4 to TRBJ1-2, with 7 bases identical to TRBD1. Trimming at V came to 5 bases and at J to 4 bases, leaving 10 bases not matched to a gene. CDR3 length equals 15 residues. This CDR3 is CASSPAARDSYGYTF. The CDR3 nucleotides are TGTGCCAGCAGTCCGGCCGCTCGGGACAGCTATGGCTACACCTTC.

Ten or more counts support this clone. V gene TRBV13 combines with J gene TRBJ2-1; 7 bases are shared with TRBD1. Per the germline V gene, CDR1 is PRHDT and CDR2 is FYEKMQ (reference sequence). This CDR3 comprises 17 residues. With 4 bases clipped from V and 4 bases from J, the junction kept 13 bases outside the gene matches. CDR3 loop: CASSSRQGAPRYNEQFF. In nucleotides, the CDR3 is TGTGCCAGCAGCTCAAGACAGGGCGCCCCCCGTTACAATGAGCAGTTCTTC.

This clone occurred a few times. J is TRBJ2-6 and V is TRBV28; D unresolved. V was trimmed by 2 bases and J by 0 bases, leaving 8 bases between them. The CDR3 has 16 residues. Germline V gene lookup returns CDR1 MDHEN and CDR2 SYDVKM. The CDR3 DNA reads as TGTGCCAGCAGTTTACGGGTAGGCTCTGGGGCCAACGTCCTGACTTTC. Protein: CASSLRVGSGANVLTF.

This clone was counted at least ten times. V is TRBV5-5 and J is TRBJ1-2, with 11 bases that match TRBD1. V trimming: 1 base; J trimming: 6 bases; junction bases outside the gene matches: 5. The CDR3 loop spans 15 amino acids. The germline CDR1 and CDR2 sequences are SGHKS and YYEKEE (reference sequence). The CDR3 protein is CASSLRVGQGDGYTF. The CDR3 DNA is TGTGCCAGCAGCTTGAGAGTGGGACAGGGGGATGGCTACACCTTC.

CDR3 protein: CASSYVSQPNNSPLHF. CDR3 DNA sequence: TGTGCCAGCAGTTACGTGTCCCAACCCAATAATTCACCCCTCCACTTT. This chain links TRBV6-6 with TRBJ1-6; no firm D call. The CDR3 sequence is 16 residues long. Germline CDR1 MNHNY, CDR2 SVGAGI (reference sequence). V was shortened by 2 bases and J by 5 bases, with 13 bases between the two germline ends.

This clone is medium-sized by share. The chain couples TRBV24-1 to TRBJ2-7, with a possible D match to TRBD1 (6 bases). Germline-derived CDR1 and CDR2 are KGHDR and SFDVKD. The CDR3 has 16 residues. Deletions cut 2 bases from V and 0 bases from J, with 13 bases between. The CDR3 region is CATSDSRRDNSYEQYF. The CDR3 DNA reads as TGTGCCACCAGTGATTCCCGCCGGGACAACTCCTACGAGCAGTACTTC.

V and J are TRBV4-1 and TRBJ1-2, with 10 bases matching TRBD1. V trimming: 2 bases; J trimming: 3 bases; junction bases outside the gene matches: 12. This CDR3 is 18 amino acids long. Germline CDR1 MGHRA, CDR2 YSYEKL. This chain's CDR3 is CASSQHPPGTGVDYGYTF. The CDR3 bases are TGCGCCAGCAGCCAACATCCCCCCGGGACAGGGGTGGACTATGGCTACACCTTC.